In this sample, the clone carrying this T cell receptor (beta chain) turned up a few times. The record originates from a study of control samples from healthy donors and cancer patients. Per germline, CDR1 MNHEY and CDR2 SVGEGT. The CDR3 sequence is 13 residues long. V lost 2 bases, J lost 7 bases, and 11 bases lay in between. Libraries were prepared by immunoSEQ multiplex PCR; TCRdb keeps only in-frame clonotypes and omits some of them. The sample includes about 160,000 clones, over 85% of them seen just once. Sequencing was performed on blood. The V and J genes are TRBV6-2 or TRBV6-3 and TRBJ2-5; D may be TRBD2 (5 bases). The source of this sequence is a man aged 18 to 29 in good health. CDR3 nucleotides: TGTGCCAGCAGTTACCCGGACTTAGGGACCCAGTACTTC. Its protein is CASSYPDLGTQYF.